Detailed here is one T cell receptor (beta chain). Its target is unknown. The CDR3 totals 15 residues. Germline V gene lookup returns CDR1 SGHTA and CDR2 FQGNSA. TCRdb reprocessed the 5' RACE reads, with one entry per CDR3 protein and no DNA. This table holds roughly 300,000 distinct CDR3 sequences. The record originates from a study of T cells expressing NK-cell markers. Study as a whole: The TCR beta repertoires originated in sorted CD3+CD56+NKG2C+, CD3+CD56+NKG2C- and CD3+CD56-NKG2C+ T cells. Regarding the study as a whole: NKG2C+ dominant clonotype frequencies in six or seven donors were roughly 1.0-7.0% of CD8+ T cells. The CD3+CD56-NKG2C+ fraction was also led by these clonotypes in a handful of donors.

V is TRBV7-2 and J is TRBJ2-1; TCRdb indicates TRBD2, and absent DNA this call remains unverified. The material sequenced was blood T cells: a sorted CD56 or NKG2C T cell subset, CD4+ or CD8+ T cells, or bulk PBMC T cells (not recorded which). This TCR was sampled from a woman aged 18 to 69 in good health. The CDR3 is CASSLGGSIYNEQFF.